Ten or more counts support the clone carrying this TCR beta chain. Its specificity is unknown. The sample is drawn from a study of regulatory T cells in long-lasting Graves disease. Turning to the study itself: Prior antithyroid drug treatment in newly diagnosed Graves' patients lasted under 3 months.

Time point of the sample: newly diagnosed GD, antithyroid drugs for less than 3 months. After RNA was extracted from PBMCs, the TCR library was made from it. Relying on iRepertoire HTBI primers and Arm-PCR of CDR3 regions, the team built TCR beta libraries. Each CDR3 protein gets one entry after TCRdb re-called the multiplex PCR reads with MiXCR. Of roughly 420,000 distinct CDR3 sequences listed, roughly 15% are singletons. Study-wide results and caveats: Those with persistent Graves' had less TCR diversity than newly diagnosed patients. Results may be inaccurate due to the small sample size.

The V gene end was trimmed by 6 bases and the J gene end by 7 bases; junction bases not matched to a gene: 2. Germline CDR1 reads DFQATT; CDR2 reads SNEGSKA (reference sequence). The CDR3 covers 11 residues. Separately, the same data were catalogued under a study of T cells in Graves' hyperthyroidism and ophthalmopathy. This second study says: Separation of ophthalmopathy from stable hyperthyroidism was achieved by a 13 V-J model.

The material was peripheral blood mononuclear cells (PBMCs), obtained at new diagnosis, from a patient treated with antithyroid drugs. This chain links TRBV20-1 with TRBJ2-1, with TRBD1 matching over 8 bases. This sequence originates from a woman in her thirties with Graves disease. CDR3 residues: CSAGQGNEQFF. The CDR3 nucleotides read TGCAGTGCAGGACAGGGAAATGAGCAGTTCTTC.